This T cell receptor (beta chain) was captured by sequencing in a study of human T cells and chemical hapten exposure. About the research overall: Skin on the upper inner arm, approximately 2 cm by approximately 2 cm in size, was sensitized with 2% DPC.

The table lists this clonotype with many counts. Its specificity is unknown. The study's findings and limits: The count of PT1 expanded TCRs correlated positively with patch test score. TCRs exceeding a frequency of 1 in 1000 stayed unchanged under DPC sensitization.

The CDR3 loop spans 14 amino acids. The germline V and J ends were trimmed by 5 bases and 4 bases, with 15 bases remaining between them. Germline V lookup: CDR1 DFQATT, CDR2 SNEGSKA (reference sequence). Individual cDNA molecules each carried unique molecular identifiers attached by the library. TCRdb called the RACE reads again in MiXCR, with one record for every CDR3 protein. The sample lists about 92,000 distinct CDR3 sequences; roughly a tenth were seen once. The time point is: patch test 3, about 24 weeks after DPC sensitization. Treatment given: therapeutic diphenylcyclopropenone sensitization with weekly scalp DPC.

The source is a woman aged 30 to 39 with alopecia areata. Some clones in this sample may be carry-over from other donors' samples. The input for sequencing was whole blood, taken in connection with sensitization to the hapten diphenylcyclopropenone (DPC). The rearrangement uses TRBV20-1 and TRBJ2-1; D call uncertain. CDR3 sequence: CSAEDWTIYNEQFF. The CDR3 bases are TGCAGTGCTGAAGACTGGACCATATACAATGAGCAGTTCTTC.